This T cell receptor beta chain was captured by sequencing in a study of blood T cells in healthy people across ages. Only one count was recorded for this clonotype. The CDR3 contains 16 residues. The use of a sample-barcoded 5' primer and a J-beta primer mix characterized a second PCR of roughly 6 to 11 cycles. TCRdb fed the 5' RACE reads into MiXCR, producing one record per CDR3 protein. The sample holds about a million distinct CDR3 sequences, roughly 52% seen once. The receptor comes from a young man in good health. J is TRBJ2-1 and V is TRBV21-1; the D call TRBD2 from the table was never checked on the DNA. TRBV21-1 is labeled a pseudogene. The sample taken for sequencing was blood. The CDR3 sequence: CASSAQPSGGPIKQFF. The DNA of the CDR3 is TGTGCCAGCAGCGCCCAACCTAGCGGGGGGCCCATAAAGCAGTTCTTC.